The 8 T cell receptor beta chains presented below share a single source sample, sequenced in a study of siplizumab effects on memory and regulatory T cells. Measured with immunoSEQ multiplex PCR; TCRdb has only the in-frame clones, and not every one. The sample contains 100,000 or so clones, approximately 92% of which appear only once. The sample taken for sequencing was CD4+ T cells sorted from blood. Receptors originate from a human donor in good health.

The V and J genes are TRBV7-9 and TRBJ1-5, with 10 bases aligning to TRBD1. The germline V gene encodes CDR1 SEHNR and CDR2 FQNEAQ (reference sequence). The CDR3 is made up of 15 amino acids. The junction had 3 bases not matched to a gene; V was cut back by 4 bases and J by 3 bases. Here the CDR3 DNA reads TGTGCCAGCAGCTCGGACAGGGGGGTCAATCAGCCCCAGCATTTT. This gives the protein CASSSDRGVNQPQHF.

The rearrangement uses TRBV7-3 and TRBJ2-5; possibly TRBD2 for D (6 bases). The length of the CDR3 is 15 residues. Trimming left V 5 bases short and J 5 bases short, with 18 bases between. Germline assignment: CDR1 SGHTA and CDR2 FQGTGA. The CDR3 protein is CASSPTRTGVETQYF. In nucleotides, the CDR3 is TGTGCCAGCAGCCCGACTAGGACTGGGGTGGAGACCCAGTACTTC.

V and J are TRBV27 and TRBJ2-4, with 10 bases fitting TRBD2. V was clipped by 5 bases and J by 6 bases; unmatched bases: 13. Germline V CDR1 and CDR2: MNHEY, SMNVEV (reference sequence). This CDR3 has 17 amino acids. The CDR3 loop is CASSTLAGALFGNIQYF. CDR3 bases: TGTGCCAGCAGTACTCTAGCGGGGGCTCTGTTCGGAAACATTCAGTACTTC.

This chain connects TRBV27 to TRBJ1-2; 7 bases align to TRBD1. Germline lookup yields CDR1 MNHEY and CDR2 SMNVEV (reference sequence). Germline trimming cut 7 bases from V and 5 bases from J; bases unmatched to any gene: 7. CDR3 length: 13 residues. Written as DNA, the CDR3 is TGTGCCAGCAAAGACAGGGTGGGGTATGGCTACACCTTC. This sequence encodes CASKDRVGYGYTF.

The V call is TRBV5-4, the J call TRBJ1-1, with TRBD1 identical over 7 bases. Trimming removed 4 bases from V and 0 bases from J; junction bases left unmatched: 12. CDR1 is SGHNT and CDR2 is YYREEE in the germline V gene (reference sequence). The CDR3 has 17 residues. CDR3 sequence (DNA): TGTGCCAGCAGCCCGGACACGACAGGGCCTCTGAACACTGAAGCTTTCTTT. Translating gives CASSPDTTGPLNTEAFF. Supplemented by reference TRBV5-4 and TRBJ1-1, the full variable domain reads ETGVTQSPTHLIKTRGQQVTLRCSSQSGHNTVSWYQQALGQGPQFIFQYYREEENGRGNFPPRFSGLQFPNYSSELNVNALELDDSALYLCASSPDTTGPLNTEAFFGQGTRLTVV.

This chain uses TRBV6-5 with TRBJ1-4, with unresolved D. The V gene lost 0 bases and the J gene lost 4 bases, with 6 bases spanning the gap. Germline V gene sequence: CDR1 MNHEY, CDR2 SVGAGI. This CDR3 has 14 amino acids. The CDR3 spells CASSYSGINEKLFF. In nucleotides, the CDR3 is TGTGCCAGCAGTTACTCGGGAATTAATGAAAAACTGTTTTTT.

This clone appeared once. The chain employs TRBV30 and TRBJ1-4, with D possibly being TRBD1 (5 bases). Germline V lookup: CDR1 GTSNPN, CDR2 SVGIG (reference sequence). The CDR3 consists of 14 residues. V was clipped by 4 bases and J by 0 bases, with 9 bases between them. The CDR3 spells CAWMRGATNEKLFF. CDR3 DNA sequence: TGTGCCTGGATGAGGGGTGCAACTAATGAAAAACTGTTTTTT.

The chain recombines TRBV27 with TRBJ2-2; 8 bases match TRBD2. This CDR3 contains 15 residues. Germline CDR1 MNHEY, CDR2 SMNVEV (reference sequence). V dropped 3 bases and J dropped 7; count of bases not matched to a gene: 7. The CDR3 DNA follows: TGTGCCAGCAGTTTGGACGGGGGGGGTGTCGGGGAGCTGTTTTTT. Translated, it gives CASSLDGGGVGELFF.